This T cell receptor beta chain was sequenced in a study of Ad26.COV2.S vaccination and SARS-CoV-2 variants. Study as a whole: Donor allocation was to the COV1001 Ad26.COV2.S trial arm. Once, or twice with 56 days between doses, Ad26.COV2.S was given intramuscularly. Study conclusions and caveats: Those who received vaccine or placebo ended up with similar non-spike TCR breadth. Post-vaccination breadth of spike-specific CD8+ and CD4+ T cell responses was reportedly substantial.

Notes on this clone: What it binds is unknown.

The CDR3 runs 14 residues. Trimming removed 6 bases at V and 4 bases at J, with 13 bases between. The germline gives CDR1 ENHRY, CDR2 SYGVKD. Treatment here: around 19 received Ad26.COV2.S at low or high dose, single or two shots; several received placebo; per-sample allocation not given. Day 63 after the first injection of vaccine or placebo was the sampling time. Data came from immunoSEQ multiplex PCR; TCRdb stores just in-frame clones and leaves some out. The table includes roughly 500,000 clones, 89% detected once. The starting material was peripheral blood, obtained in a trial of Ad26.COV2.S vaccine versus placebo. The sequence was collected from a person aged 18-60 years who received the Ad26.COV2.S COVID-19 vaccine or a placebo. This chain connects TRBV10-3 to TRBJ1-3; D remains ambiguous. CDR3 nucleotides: TGTGCCATCAGCGGAGAACGCTTCGGAAACACCATATATTTT. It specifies CAISGERFGNTIYF.